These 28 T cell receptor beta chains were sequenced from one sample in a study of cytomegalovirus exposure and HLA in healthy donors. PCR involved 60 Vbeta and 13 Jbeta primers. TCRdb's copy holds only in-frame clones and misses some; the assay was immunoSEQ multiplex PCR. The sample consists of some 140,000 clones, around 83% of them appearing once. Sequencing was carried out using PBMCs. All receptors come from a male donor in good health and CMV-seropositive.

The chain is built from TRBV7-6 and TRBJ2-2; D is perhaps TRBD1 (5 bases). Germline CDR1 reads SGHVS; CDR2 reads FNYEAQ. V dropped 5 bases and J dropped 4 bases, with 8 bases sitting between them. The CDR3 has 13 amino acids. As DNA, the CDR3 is TGTGCCAGCAGCCTCCAGGGCACCGGGGAGCTGTTTTTT. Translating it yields CASSLQGTGELFF.

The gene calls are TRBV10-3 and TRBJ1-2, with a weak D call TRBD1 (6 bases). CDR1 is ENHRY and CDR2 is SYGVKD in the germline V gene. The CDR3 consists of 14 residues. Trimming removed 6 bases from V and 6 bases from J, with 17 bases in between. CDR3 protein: CAIRRTGTYDGYTF. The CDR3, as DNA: TGTGCCATCAGACGCACAGGGACCTATGATGGCTACACCTTC.

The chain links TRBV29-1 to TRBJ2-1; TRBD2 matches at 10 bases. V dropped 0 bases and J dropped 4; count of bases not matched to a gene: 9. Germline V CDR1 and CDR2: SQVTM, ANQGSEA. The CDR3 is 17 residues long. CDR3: CSVEDRDGLAVYNEQFF. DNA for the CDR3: TGCAGCGTTGAAGACAGGGATGGACTAGCGGTATACAATGAGCAGTTCTTC.

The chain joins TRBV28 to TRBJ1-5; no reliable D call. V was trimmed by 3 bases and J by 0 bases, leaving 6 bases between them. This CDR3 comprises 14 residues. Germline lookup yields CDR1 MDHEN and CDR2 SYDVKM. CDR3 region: CASSLSYSNQPQHF. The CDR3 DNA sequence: TGTGCCAGCAGTTTGTCGTATAGCAATCAGCCCCAGCATTTT.

CDR3 in amino acids: CASSQGQDYEQYF. The DNA of the CDR3 is TGCGCCAGCAGCCAAGGACAGGACTACGAGCAGTACTTC. V usage is TRBV4-1 and J usage is TRBJ2-7; tentative D call: TRBD1 (6 bases). Germline lookup yields CDR1 MGHRA and CDR2 YSYEKL. Trimming shortened V by 1 base and J by 3 bases, and 7 bases separated the two germline ends. There are 13 residues in the CDR3.

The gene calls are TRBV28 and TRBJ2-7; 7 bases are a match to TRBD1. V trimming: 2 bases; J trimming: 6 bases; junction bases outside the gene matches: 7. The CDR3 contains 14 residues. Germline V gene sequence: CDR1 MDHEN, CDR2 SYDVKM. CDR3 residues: CASSLDRELGEQYF. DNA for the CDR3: TGTGCCAGCAGTTTAGACAGGGAGCTTGGCGAGCAGTACTTC. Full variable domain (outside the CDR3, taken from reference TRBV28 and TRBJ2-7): DVKVTQSSRYLVKRTGEKVFLECVQDMDHENMFWYRQDPGLGLRLIYFSYDVKMKEKGDIPEGYSVSREKKERFSLILESASTNQTSMYLCASSLDRELGEQYFGPGTRLTVT.

The CDR3, as DNA: TGTGCCAGCAGCGTAGAGGGGAACGGGGCCAACGTCCTGACTTTC. Encoded protein: CASSVEGNGANVLTF. J is TRBJ2-6 and V is TRBV9; D is perhaps TRBD1 (5 bases). The germline V and J ends were trimmed by 0 bases and 4 bases, with 8 bases remaining between them. The CDR3 is 15 amino acids. Germline V gene data show CDR1 as SGDLS and CDR2 as YYNGEE. The full variable domain, completed using reference TRBV9 and TRBJ2-6, is DSGVTQTPKHLITATGQRVTLRCSPRSGDLSVYWYQQSLDQGLQFLIQYYNGEERAKGNILERFSAQQFPDLHSELNLSSLELGDSALYFCASSVEGNGANVLTFGAGSRLTVL.

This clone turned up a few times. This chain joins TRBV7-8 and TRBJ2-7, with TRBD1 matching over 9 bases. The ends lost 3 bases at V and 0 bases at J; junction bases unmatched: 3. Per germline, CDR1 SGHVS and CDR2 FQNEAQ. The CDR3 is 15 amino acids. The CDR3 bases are TGTGCCAGCAGCTTGCACAGGGGGCCCTCCTACGAGCAGTACTTC. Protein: CASSLHRGPSYEQYF.

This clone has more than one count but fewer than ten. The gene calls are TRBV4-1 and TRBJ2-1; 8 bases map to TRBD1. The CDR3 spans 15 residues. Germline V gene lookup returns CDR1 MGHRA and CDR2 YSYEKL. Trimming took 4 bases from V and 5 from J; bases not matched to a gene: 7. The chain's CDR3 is CASSPAGGPHNEQFF. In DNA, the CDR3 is TGCGCCAGCAGCCCGGCAGGGGGCCCACACAATGAGCAGTTCTTC.

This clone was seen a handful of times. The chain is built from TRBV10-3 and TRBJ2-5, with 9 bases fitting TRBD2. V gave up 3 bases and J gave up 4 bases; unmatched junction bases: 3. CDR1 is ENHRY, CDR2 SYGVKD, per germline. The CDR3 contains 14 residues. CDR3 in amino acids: CAISDGGRGETQYF. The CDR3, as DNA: TGTGCCATCAGTGATGGCGGGAGGGGAGAGACCCAGTACTTC.

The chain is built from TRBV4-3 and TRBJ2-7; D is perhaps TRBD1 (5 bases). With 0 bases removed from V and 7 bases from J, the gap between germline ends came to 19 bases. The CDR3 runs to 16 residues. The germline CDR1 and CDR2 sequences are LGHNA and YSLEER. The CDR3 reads CASSQDPTGPFEEQYF. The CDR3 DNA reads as TGCGCCAGCAGCCAAGATCCCACAGGACCCTTTGAGGAGCAGTACTTC.

For the CDR3, the DNA is TGTGCCAGCAGTGGCAGGACTAGCGGGAGTTCCGAGCAGTACTTC. It translates to CASSGRTSGSSEQYF. V gene TRBV6-6 combines with J gene TRBJ2-7, with TRBD2 matching 13 bases. V shed 5 bases and J 6 bases; nucleotides not matched to a gene: 7. The CDR3 runs 15 residues. CDR1 MNHNY and CDR2 SVGAGI come from the germline V gene (reference sequence).

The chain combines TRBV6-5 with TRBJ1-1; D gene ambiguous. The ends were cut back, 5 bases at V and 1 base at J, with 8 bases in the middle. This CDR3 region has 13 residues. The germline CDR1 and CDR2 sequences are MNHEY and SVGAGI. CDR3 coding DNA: TGTGCCAGCAGTGAACTTGCGAACACTGAAGCTTTCTTT. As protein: CASSELANTEAFF.

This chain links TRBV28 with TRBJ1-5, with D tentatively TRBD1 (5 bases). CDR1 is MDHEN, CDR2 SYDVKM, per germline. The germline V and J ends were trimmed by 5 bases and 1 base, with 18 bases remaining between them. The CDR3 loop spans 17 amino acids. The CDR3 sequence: CASSSVAGIGSNQPQHF. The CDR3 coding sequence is TGTGCCAGCAGTAGCGTGGCAGGGATCGGGAGCAATCAGCCCCAGCATTTT.

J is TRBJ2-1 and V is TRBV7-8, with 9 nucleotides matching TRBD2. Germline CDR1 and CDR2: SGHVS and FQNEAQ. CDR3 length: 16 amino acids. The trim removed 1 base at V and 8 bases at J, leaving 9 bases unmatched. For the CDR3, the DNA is TGTGCCAGCAGCTTAGGTAGCGGGAGCGGAACATATGAGCAGTTCTTC. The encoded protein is CASSLGSGSGTYEQFF.

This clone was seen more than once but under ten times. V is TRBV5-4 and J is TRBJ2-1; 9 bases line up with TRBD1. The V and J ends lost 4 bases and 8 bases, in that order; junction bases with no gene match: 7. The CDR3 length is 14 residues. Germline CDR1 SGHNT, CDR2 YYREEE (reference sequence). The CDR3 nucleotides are TGTGCCAGCAGCGTTGGACAGGGGTTCCATGAGCAGTTCTTC. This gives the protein CASSVGQGFHEQFF.

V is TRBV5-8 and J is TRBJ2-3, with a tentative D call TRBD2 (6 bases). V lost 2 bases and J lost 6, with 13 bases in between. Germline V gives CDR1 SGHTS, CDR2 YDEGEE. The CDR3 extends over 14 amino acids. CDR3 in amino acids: CASSFGTGRDTQYF. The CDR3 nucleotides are TGTGCCAGCAGCTTCGGGACGGGGAGGGATACGCAGTATTTT.

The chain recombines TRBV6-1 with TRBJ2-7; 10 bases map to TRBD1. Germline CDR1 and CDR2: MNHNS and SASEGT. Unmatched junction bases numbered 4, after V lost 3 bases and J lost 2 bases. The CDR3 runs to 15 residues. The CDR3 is CASSDGTGDTYEQYF. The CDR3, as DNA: TGTGCCAGCAGTGACGGGACAGGGGACACCTACGAGCAGTACTTC.

In nucleotides, the CDR3 is TGTGCCAGCAGCTTAGCTCGCGGTTCCTACGAGCAGTACTTC. This sequence encodes CASSLARGSYEQYF. The chain has TRBV13 and TRBJ2-5, with unresolved D. The DNA end is a closer match to TRBJ2-7, so the J assignment may be wrong. The germline V gene encodes CDR1 PRHDT and CDR2 FYEKMQ (reference sequence). This CDR3 spans 14 amino acids.

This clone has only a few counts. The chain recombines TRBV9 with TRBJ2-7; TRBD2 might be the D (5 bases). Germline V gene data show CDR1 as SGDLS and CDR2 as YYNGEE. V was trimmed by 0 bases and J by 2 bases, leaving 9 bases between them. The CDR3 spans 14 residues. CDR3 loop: CASSVDEGTYEQYF. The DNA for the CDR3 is TGTGCCAGCAGCGTAGATGAGGGTACCTACGAGCAGTACTTC.

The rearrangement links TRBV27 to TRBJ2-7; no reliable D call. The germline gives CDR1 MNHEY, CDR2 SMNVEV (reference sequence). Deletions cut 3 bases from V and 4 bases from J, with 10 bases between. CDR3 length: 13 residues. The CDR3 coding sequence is TGTGCCAGCAGTTTGGAGACTGTTTACGAGCAGTACTTC. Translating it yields CASSLETVYEQYF.

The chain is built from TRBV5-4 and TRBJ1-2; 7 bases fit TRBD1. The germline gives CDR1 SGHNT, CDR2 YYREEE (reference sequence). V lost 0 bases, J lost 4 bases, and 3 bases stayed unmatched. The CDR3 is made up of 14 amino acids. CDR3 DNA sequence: TGTGCCAGCAGCTTGGCAGGGGGTATCTATGGCTACACCTTC. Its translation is CASSLAGGIYGYTF.

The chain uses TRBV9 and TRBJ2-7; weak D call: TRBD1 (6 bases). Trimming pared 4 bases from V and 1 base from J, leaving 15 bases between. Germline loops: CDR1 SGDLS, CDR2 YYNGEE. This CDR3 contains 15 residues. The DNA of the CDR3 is TGTGCCAGCAGCACCACCGGGACAAAATCCTACGAGCAGTACTTC. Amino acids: CASSTTGTKSYEQYF.

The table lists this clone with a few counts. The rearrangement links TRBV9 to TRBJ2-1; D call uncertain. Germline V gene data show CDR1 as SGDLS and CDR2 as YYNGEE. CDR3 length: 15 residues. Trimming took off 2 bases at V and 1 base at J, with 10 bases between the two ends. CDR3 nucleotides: TGTGCCAGCAGCGTTCGTCCGGTATCCTACAATGAGCAGTTCTTC. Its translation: CASSVRPVSYNEQFF.

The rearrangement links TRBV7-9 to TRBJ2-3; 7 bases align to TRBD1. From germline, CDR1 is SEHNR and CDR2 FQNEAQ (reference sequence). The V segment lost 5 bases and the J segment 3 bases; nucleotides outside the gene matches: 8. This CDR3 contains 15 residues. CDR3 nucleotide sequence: TGTGCCAGCAGCCGACAGGGATATGGGACAGATACGCAGTATTTT. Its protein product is CASSRQGYGTDTQYF. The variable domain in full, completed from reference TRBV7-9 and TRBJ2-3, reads DTGVSQNPRHKITKRGQNVTFRCDPISEHNRLYWYRQTLGQGPEFLTYFQNEAQLEKSRLLSDRFSAERPKGSFSTLEIQRTEQGDSAMYLCASSRQGYGTDTQYFGPGTRLTVL.

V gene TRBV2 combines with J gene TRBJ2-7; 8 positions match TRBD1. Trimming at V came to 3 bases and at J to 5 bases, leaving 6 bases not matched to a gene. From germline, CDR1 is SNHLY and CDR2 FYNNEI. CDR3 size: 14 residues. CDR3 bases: TGTGCCAGCAGTGATACCAACAGGGGGGACGAGCAGTACTTC. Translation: CASSDTNRGDEQYF.

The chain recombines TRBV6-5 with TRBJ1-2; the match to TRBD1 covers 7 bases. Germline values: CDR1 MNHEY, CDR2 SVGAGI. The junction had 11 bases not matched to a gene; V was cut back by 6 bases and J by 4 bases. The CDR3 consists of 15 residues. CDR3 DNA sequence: TGTGCCAGCAGCCCTCTTTGGGACAGCTCCTATGGCTACACCTTC. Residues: CASSPLWDSSYGYTF.

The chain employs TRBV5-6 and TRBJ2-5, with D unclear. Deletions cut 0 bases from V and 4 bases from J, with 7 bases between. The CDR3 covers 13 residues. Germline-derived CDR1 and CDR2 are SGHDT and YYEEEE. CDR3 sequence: CASSLGVGETQYF. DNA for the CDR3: TGTGCCAGCAGCTTGGGAGTTGGAGAGACCCAGTACTTC.